The 11 T cell receptor beta chains below come from one sample, sequenced in a study of T cells after yellow fever vaccination. TCRdb recomputed calls from the 5' RACE reads with MiXCR, one row per CDR3 protein. There are about 240,000 distinct CDR3 sequences in the sample; 6% to 7.5% occur only once, and roughly 0.86% lies in the top ten. The starting material was CD4+ T cells sorted from PBMCs, obtained 15 days after the yellow fever booster vaccination. The receptor set was obtained from a man in his thirties or forties who received the YFV17D yellow fever vaccine.

This clonotype was detected only a few times. The CDR3 region is CASSKGSGTSTDTQYF. The CDR3, as DNA: TGTGCCAGCAGCAAGGGGAGCGGGACCAGCACAGATACGCAGTATTTT. The chain carries TRBV9 and TRBJ2-3, with TRBD2 matching over 7 bases. Trimming cost V 4 bases and J 0 bases; bases outside gene matches: 8. The CDR3 is 16 residues long. Per germline, CDR1 SGDLS and CDR2 YYNGEE.

This clonotype occurred many times. This rearrangement joins TRBV3-1 to TRBJ2-2, with D possibly being TRBD1 or TRBD2 (6 bases each). The V end was cut by 4 bases, the J end by 2 bases, with 14 bases between. Looked up from germline, CDR1 is LGHDT and CDR2 is YNNKEL (reference sequence). This CDR3 is built from 16 residues. CDR3 residues: CASSLWRGYNTGELFF. The CDR3 DNA is TGTGCCAGCAGCCTATGGAGGGGGTACAACACCGGGGAGCTGTTTTTT.

This clonotype was detected many times. V and J are TRBV5-1 and TRBJ2-7; a weak D match, TRBD2 (6 bases). The CDR3 extends over 13 amino acids. V lost 9 bases, J lost 5 bases, and 18 bases lay in between. CDR1 and CDR2 from the germline V gene are SGHRS and YFSETQ. In DNA form, the CDR3 reads TGCGCCACCCTTCGCGGGATTGAGGACGAGCAGTACTTC. It yields the protein CATLRGIEDEQYF. Complete variable domain (other parts from reference TRBV5-1 and TRBJ2-7): KAGVTQTPRYLIKTRGQQVTLSCSPISGHRSVSWYQQTPGQGLQFLFEYFSETQRNKGNFPGRFSGRQFSNSRSEMNVSTLELGDSALYLCATLRGIEDEQYFGPGTRLTVT.

This clonotype was seen a few times. The rearrangement links TRBV30 to TRBJ2-4; D might be TRBD1 or TRBD2, each matching 5 bases. The CDR3 has 14 residues. The germline gives CDR1 GTSNPN, CDR2 SVGIG (reference sequence). CDR3 DNA: TGTGCGTATGGGACCACTTCGGTCAAAAACATTCAGTACTTC. Protein product: CAYGTTSVKNIQYF.

A few counts support this clonotype. V is TRBV3-1 and J is TRBJ2-4, with D tentatively TRBD1 (6 bases). V lost 3 bases, J lost 9 bases, and 18 bases lay in between. The germline gives CDR1 LGHDT, CDR2 YNNKEL (reference sequence). The CDR3 extends over 15 amino acids. CDR3: CASSHYLQQGTIQYF. CDR3 sequence (DNA): TGTGCCAGCAGCCACTACCTCCAACAGGGTACCATTCAGTACTTC.

This chain connects TRBV4-2 to TRBJ2-1; a possible D gene is TRBD1 (7 bases). V lost 5 bases, J lost 2 bases, and 13 bases lay in between. This CDR3 comprises 15 residues. Germline CDR1 LGHNA, CDR2 YNFKEQ. The DNA for the CDR3 is TGTGCCAGCAGCGAGGGGGCGGGGCCCTACAATGAGCAGTTCTTC. As protein: CASSEGAGPYNEQFF.

The V gene is TRBV20-1, the J gene TRBJ2-5; D is ambiguous. Per germline, CDR1 DFQATT and CDR2 SNEGSKA (reference sequence). V was trimmed by 6 bases and J by 0 bases, leaving 5 bases between them. The CDR3 has 11 amino acids. The CDR3 nucleotides are TGCAGTGCGGAGTACCAAGAGACCCAGTACTTC. It specifies CSAEYQETQYF.

The chain uses TRBV5-1 and TRBJ2-1; tentative D call: TRBD2 (6 bases). The germline V and J ends were trimmed by 6 bases and 0 bases, with 10 bases remaining between them. Germline loops: CDR1 SGHRS, CDR2 YFSETQ. The CDR3 runs to 14 residues. The CDR3 here is CASMGRSSYNEQFF. The CDR3, as DNA: TGCGCCAGCATGGGGAGGAGCTCCTACAATGAGCAGTTCTTC.

This clonotype was counted only a few times. The CDR3 reads CASGAPGRPYEQYF. CDR3 nucleotide sequence: TGTGCCAGCGGCGCTCCCGGGAGGCCCTACGAGCAGTACTTC. This chain uses TRBV12-3 or TRBV12-4 with TRBJ2-7, with 7 bases matching TRBD2. With 8 bases clipped from V and 2 bases from J, the junction kept 9 bases outside the gene matches. This CDR3 comprises 14 residues.

This clonotype came up many times. This chain uses TRBV5-8 with TRBJ1-2; D call uncertain. The CDR3 runs to 11 residues. Per germline, CDR1 SGHTS and CDR2 YDEGEE. V was clipped by 4 bases and J by 3 bases, with 4 bases between them. The CDR3 spells CASSLDYGYTF. Here the CDR3 DNA reads TGTGCCAGCAGCCTCGACTATGGCTACACCTTC.

The chain combines TRBV7-2 with TRBJ1-4; 7 bases map to TRBD1. Germline CDR1 is SGHTA and CDR2 is FQGNSA. The CDR3 loop spans 15 amino acids. J lost 6 bases, V lost 5 bases, and 9 bases had no gene match. CDR3 in amino acids: CASSQTGLRDEKLFF. DNA of the CDR3: TGTGCCAGCAGCCAGACAGGGCTGCGCGATGAAAAACTGTTTTTT.